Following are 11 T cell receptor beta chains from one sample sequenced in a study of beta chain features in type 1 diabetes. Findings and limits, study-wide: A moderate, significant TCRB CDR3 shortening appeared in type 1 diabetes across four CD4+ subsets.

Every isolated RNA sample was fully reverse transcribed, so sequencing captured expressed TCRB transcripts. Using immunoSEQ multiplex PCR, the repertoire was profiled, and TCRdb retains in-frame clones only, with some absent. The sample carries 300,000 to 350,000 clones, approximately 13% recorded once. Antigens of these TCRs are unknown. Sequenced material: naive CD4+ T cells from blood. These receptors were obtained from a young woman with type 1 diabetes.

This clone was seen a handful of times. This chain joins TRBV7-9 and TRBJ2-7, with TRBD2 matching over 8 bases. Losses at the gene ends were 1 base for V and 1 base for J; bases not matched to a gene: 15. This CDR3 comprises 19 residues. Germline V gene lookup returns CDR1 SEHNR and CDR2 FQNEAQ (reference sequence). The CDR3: CASSLERGRLAGSSYEQYF. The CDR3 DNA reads TGTGCCAGCAGCTTAGAGAGGGGTCGGCTAGCGGGCTCTTCCTACGAGCAGTACTTC. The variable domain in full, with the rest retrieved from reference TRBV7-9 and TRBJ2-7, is DTGVSQNPRHKITKRGQNVTFRCDPISEHNRLYWYRQTLGQGPEFLTYFQNEAQLEKSRLLSDRFSAERPKGSFSTLEIQRTEQGDSAMYLCASSLERGRLAGSSYEQYFGPGTRLTVT.

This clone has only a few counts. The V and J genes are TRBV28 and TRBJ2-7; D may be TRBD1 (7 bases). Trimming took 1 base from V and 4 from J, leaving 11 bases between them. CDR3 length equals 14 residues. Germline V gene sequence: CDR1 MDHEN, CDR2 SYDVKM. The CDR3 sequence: CASSLSAGGYEQYF. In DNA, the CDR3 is TGTGCCAGCAGTTTATCGGCAGGGGGGTACGAGCAGTACTTC.

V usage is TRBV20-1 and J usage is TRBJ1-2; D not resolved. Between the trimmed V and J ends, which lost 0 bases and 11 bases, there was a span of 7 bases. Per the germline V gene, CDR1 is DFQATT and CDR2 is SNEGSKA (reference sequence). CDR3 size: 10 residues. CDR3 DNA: TGCAGTGCTAGAGACAGTCCGTACACCTTC. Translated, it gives CSARDSPYTF.

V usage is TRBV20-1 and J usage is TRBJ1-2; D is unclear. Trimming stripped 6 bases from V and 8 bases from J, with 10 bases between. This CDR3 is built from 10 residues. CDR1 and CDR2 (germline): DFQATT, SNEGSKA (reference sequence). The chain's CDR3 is CSALSKGYTF. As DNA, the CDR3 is TGCAGTGCCCTATCTAAAGGCTACACCTTC.

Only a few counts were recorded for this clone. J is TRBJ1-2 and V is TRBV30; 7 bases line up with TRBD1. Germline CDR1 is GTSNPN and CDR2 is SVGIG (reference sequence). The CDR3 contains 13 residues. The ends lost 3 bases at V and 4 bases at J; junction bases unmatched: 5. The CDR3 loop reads CAWRYSGGYGYTF. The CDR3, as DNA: TGTGCCTGGAGGTACTCAGGGGGCTATGGCTACACCTTC.

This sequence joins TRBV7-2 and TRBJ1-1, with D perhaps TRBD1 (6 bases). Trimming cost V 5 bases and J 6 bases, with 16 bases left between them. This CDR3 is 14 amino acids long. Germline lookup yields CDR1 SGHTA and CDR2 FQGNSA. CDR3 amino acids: CASSPTGPKAEAFF. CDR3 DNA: TGTGCCAGCAGCCCGACAGGCCCGAAGGCTGAAGCTTTCTTT.

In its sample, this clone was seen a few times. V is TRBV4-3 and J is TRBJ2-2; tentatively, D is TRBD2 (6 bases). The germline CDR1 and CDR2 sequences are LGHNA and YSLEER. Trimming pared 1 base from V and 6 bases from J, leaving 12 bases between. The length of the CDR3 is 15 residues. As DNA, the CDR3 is TGCGCCAGCAGCCAAGCCCCCTCTAGCGCCGGGGAGCTGTTTTTT. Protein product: CASSQAPSSAGELFF.

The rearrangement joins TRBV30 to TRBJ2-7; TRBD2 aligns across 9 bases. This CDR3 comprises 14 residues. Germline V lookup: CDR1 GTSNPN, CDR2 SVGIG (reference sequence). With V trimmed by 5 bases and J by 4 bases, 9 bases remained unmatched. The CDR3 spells CAWRTGREGYEQYF. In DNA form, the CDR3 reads TGTGCCTGGCGTACAGGGCGGGAGGGTTACGAGCAGTACTTC.

CDR3 in DNA: TGTGCCAGCTCACCCCGGACAGGGGAGGACACTGAAGCTTTCTTT. This translates into CASSPRTGEDTEAFF. The chain links TRBV18 to TRBJ1-1, with 9 nucleotides matching TRBD1. The CDR3 is 15 amino acids. Trimming at V came to 3 bases and at J to 3 bases, leaving 5 bases not matched to a gene. CDR1 KGHSH and CDR2 LQKENI come from the germline V gene.

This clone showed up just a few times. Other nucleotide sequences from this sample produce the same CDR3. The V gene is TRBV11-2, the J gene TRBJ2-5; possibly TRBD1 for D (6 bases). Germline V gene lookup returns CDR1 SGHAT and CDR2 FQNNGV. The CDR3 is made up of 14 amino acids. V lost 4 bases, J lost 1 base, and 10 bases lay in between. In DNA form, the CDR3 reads TGTGCCAGCAGCTCACAGGGTGGCCAAGAGACCCAGTACTTC. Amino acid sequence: CASSSQGGQETQYF.

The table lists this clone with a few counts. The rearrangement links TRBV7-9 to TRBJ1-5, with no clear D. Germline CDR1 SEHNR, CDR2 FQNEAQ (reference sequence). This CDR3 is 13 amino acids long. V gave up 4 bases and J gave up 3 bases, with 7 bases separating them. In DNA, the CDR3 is TGTGCCAGCAGCTGGAGTGCCAATCAGCCCCAGCATTTT. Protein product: CASSWSANQPQHF.